Shown below are 16 T cell receptor beta chains from a single sample sequenced in a study of blood T cell repertoires in COVID-19. Clones were sequenced by immunoSEQ multiplex PCR, and TCRdb holds only the in-frame ones, with some missing. The sample has over 70,000 clones, over 60% seen once. Material for sequencing was peripheral blood. The receptors derive from a man in his 70s with COVID-19, enrolled during active disease.

V gene TRBV24-1 combines with J gene TRBJ2-1, with a tentative D call TRBD2 (6 bases). The germline V and J ends were trimmed by 5 bases and 7 bases, with 17 bases remaining between them. This CDR3 spans 15 amino acids. Germline CDR1 is KGHDR and CDR2 is SFDVKD. The CDR3 nucleotides read TGTGCCACCAGTGCCCTTTACGGGGACTCAAATGAGCAGTTCTTC. The encoded protein is CATSALYGDSNEQFF.

The chain's CDR3 is CAWSKGRAREAFF. CDR3 DNA sequence: TGTGCCTGGAGTAAGGGCAGGGCCCGTGAAGCTTTCTTT. The rearrangement uses TRBV30 and TRBJ1-1; TRBD1 might be the D (5 bases). The CDR3 length is 13 residues. Germline values: CDR1 GTSNPN, CDR2 SVGIG (reference sequence). V lost 2 bases to trimming and J lost 7 bases, with 14 bases between them. The complete variable domain, with remaining parts taken from reference TRBV30 and TRBJ1-1, reads SQTIHQWPATLVQPVGSPLSLECTVEGTSNPNLYWYRQAAGRGLQLLFYSVGIGQISSEVPQNLSASRPQDRQFILSSKKLLLSDSGFYLCAWSKGRAREAFFGQGTRLTVV.

The chain joins TRBV27 to TRBJ1-6, with a tentative D call TRBD1 (5 bases). Trimming took 8 bases from V and 4 from J, leaving 15 bases between them. Germline V gene data show CDR1 as MNHEY and CDR2 as SMNVEV (reference sequence). This CDR3 spans 15 amino acids. The CDR3 DNA sequence: TGTGCCAGCCGGGGAGGGGTGAATTATAATTCACCCCTCCACTTT. This encodes CASRGGVNYNSPLHF.

The chain uses TRBV29-1 and TRBJ1-4, with D possibly matching TRBD1 (5 bases). Germline loops: CDR1 SQVTM, CDR2 ANQGSEA. The CDR3 sequence is 11 residues long. V shed 7 bases and J shed 8 bases, with 11 bases lying between them. This chain's CDR3 is CSGATVEKLFF. The CDR3 nucleotides are TGCAGCGGGGCGACAGTCGAAAAACTGTTTTTT.

The rearrangement joins TRBV5-1 to TRBJ2-7, with D perhaps TRBD1 (7 bases). The CDR3 has 12 amino acids. V was trimmed by 7 bases and J by 5 bases, leaving 13 bases between them. CDR1 is SGHRS and CDR2 is YFSETQ in the germline V gene. CDR3 DNA sequence: TGCGCCAGCTCGGCAGGGGGGAACGAGCAGTACTTC. It is translated as CASSAGGNEQYF.

A few counts support this clone. The chain employs TRBV5-1 and TRBJ1-4; 10 nucleotides match TRBD1. The CDR3 sequence is 15 residues long. CDR1 is SGHRS, CDR2 YFSETQ, per germline. Unmatched junction bases numbered 7, after V lost 4 bases and J lost 7 bases. The CDR3, as DNA: TGCGCCAGCAGCAGCTGGGGACAGGGGAGTGAAAAACTGTTTTTT. Its protein product is CASSSWGQGSEKLFF.

The chain is built from TRBV6-5 and TRBJ1-1, with 9 nucleotides matching TRBD1. Germline V gives CDR1 MNHEY, CDR2 SVGAGI. V gave up 2 bases and J gave up 2 bases; unmatched junction bases: 3. This CDR3 is 15 amino acids long. DNA for the CDR3: TGTGCCAGCAGTTACCGGGACAGGGTAAACACTGAAGCTTTCTTT. It is translated as CASSYRDRVNTEAFF.

The rearrangement uses TRBV5-1 and TRBJ2-7; 11 bases align to TRBD1. With V trimmed by 3 bases and J by 9 bases, 8 bases remained unmatched. Per the germline V gene, CDR1 is SGHRS and CDR2 is YFSETQ. CDR3 length equals 14 residues. The CDR3: CASSSRDRGVLQYF. For the CDR3, the DNA is TGCGCCAGCAGCTCCCGGGACAGGGGGGTTTTGCAGTACTTC.

This clone was seen a handful of times. The rearrangement links TRBV9 to TRBJ2-2, with D maybe TRBD1 (6 bases). V lost 3 bases to trimming and J lost 5 bases, with 11 bases between them. Looked up from germline, CDR1 is SGDLS and CDR2 is YYNGEE. The CDR3 is 14 residues long. CDR3 protein: CASSGGGYTGELFF. CDR3 bases: TGTGCCAGCAGCGGAGGGGGTTATACCGGGGAGCTGTTTTTT.

This clone appeared a single time. This rearrangement joins TRBV2 to TRBJ1-5; D unresolved. Germline CDR1 and CDR2: SNHLY and FYNNEI. V lost 6 bases and J 4 bases, leaving 7 bases between the germline ends. The CDR3 is made up of 12 amino acids. The CDR3 bases are TGTGCCAGCAGGCGGGATAATCAGCCCCAGCATTTT. Its protein is CASRRDNQPQHF.

The rearrangement links TRBV5-1 to TRBJ2-7; tentatively, D is TRBD2 (6 bases). This CDR3 has 14 residues. Deletions cut 2 bases from V and 4 bases from J, with 13 bases between. Germline V gene lookup returns CDR1 SGHRS and CDR2 YFSETQ. The chain's CDR3 is CASSLSGVGYEQYF. CDR3 in DNA: TGCGCCAGCAGCTTATCGGGAGTGGGGTACGAGCAGTACTTC.

V is TRBV6-1 and J is TRBJ1-5, with 9 bases fitting TRBD1. Looked up from germline, CDR1 is MNHNS and CDR2 is SASEGT. The CDR3 sequence is 16 residues long. Trimming at V came to 4 bases and at J to 1 base, leaving 5 bases not matched to a gene. CDR3 protein: CASSAIQGASNQPQHF. The CDR3 DNA follows: TGTGCCAGCAGTGCTATACAGGGGGCCAGCAATCAGCCCCAGCATTTT.

The genes are TRBV5-1 and TRBJ1-4; D is undetermined. V lost 3 bases, J lost 3 bases, and 9 bases lay in between. The CDR3 sequence is 14 residues long. Germline CDR1 SGHRS, CDR2 YFSETQ. The CDR3 loop reads CASSSTDPNEKLFF. For the CDR3, the DNA is TGCGCCAGCAGCTCAACAGATCCTAATGAAAAACTGTTTTTT.

The chain is built from TRBV6-1 and TRBJ2-5; D uncertain. The CDR3 has 13 residues. Germline values: CDR1 MNHNS, CDR2 SASEGT. Deletions cut 2 bases from V and 5 bases from J, with 9 bases between. This CDR3 reads CASSEIKSETQYF. CDR3 nucleotide sequence: TGTGCCAGCAGTGAAATTAAGAGTGAGACCCAGTACTTC.

The chain employs TRBV6-5 and TRBJ2-7; 8 bases are a match to TRBD2. The CDR3 sequence is 14 residues long. V dropped 5 bases and J dropped 7; count of bases not matched to a gene: 10. Germline V gives CDR1 MNHEY, CDR2 SVGAGI. CDR3 nucleotide sequence: TGTGCCAGCAGTAACCGTAGGGGCGGGAGGGAGCAGTACTTC. Protein: CASSNRRGGREQYF.

This clone was recorded only once. The V and J genes are TRBV5-1 and TRBJ1-3, with 8 bases fitting TRBD1. Germline loops: CDR1 SGHRS, CDR2 YFSETQ. This CDR3 contains 15 residues. The junction had 4 bases not matched to a gene; V was cut back by 4 bases and J by 1 base. The CDR3, as DNA: TGCGCCAGCAGCAACGACAGGGGATCTGGAAACACCATATATTTT. Translated, it gives CASSNDRGSGNTIYF. The variable domain in full, completed from reference TRBV5-1 and TRBJ1-3, reads KAGVTQTPRYLIKTRGQQVTLSCSPISGHRSVSWYQQTPGQGLQFLFEYFSETQRNKGNFPGRFSGRQFSNSRSEMNVSTLELGDSALYLCASSNDRGSGNTIYFGEGSWLTVV.